This T cell receptor (beta chain) derives from a study of T cells in localized non-small cell lung cancer. Study results and caveats: Analysis by sequencing included only one tumor region, so heterogeneity remains possible. Detection in adjacent lung was observed for a median roughly 57 of the top 100 tumor clones. The highest T cell clonality was in uninvolved adjacent lung, above tumor.

Assay used: immunoSEQ multiplex PCR; TCRdb lists only in-frame clones, some missing. The data contain around 91,000 clones, roughly 86% of them singletons. Germline lookup yields CDR1 MNHEY and CDR2 SVGAGI. CDR3 size: 13 residues. Trimming removed 6 bases at V and 4 bases at J, with 12 bases between. Remarks on this clone: Its antigen is unidentified.

This sequence joins TRBV6-5 and TRBJ2-5; TRBD2 is a possible D gene (5 bases). The sequence came from a man aged 40 to 70 with stage I squamous cell lung carcinoma. The starting material was peripheral blood, obtained before any cancer treatment. CDR3 DNA: TGTGCCAGCAGCTCTCGTCGGGGAGAGACCCAGTACTTC. This encodes CASSSRRGETQYF.